These 16 T cell receptor beta chains share one sample of origin, sequenced in a study of OX40 agonist ivuxolimab in advanced cancers. Assay used: immunoSEQ multiplex PCR; TCRdb lists only in-frame clones, some missing. The sample consists of 85,000 to 130,000 clones, less than 95% of them appearing once. The sequencing used CD4+ or CD8+ T cells sorted from blood, collected in a trial of the OX40 agonist ivuxolimab. Receptors were obtained from an adult with an advanced solid tumor such as melanoma, head and neck, liver or kidney cancer.

This rearrangement joins TRBV27 to TRBJ2-2; D might be TRBD1 (5 bases). The germline V gene has CDR1 MNHEY and CDR2 SMNVEV (reference sequence). Trimming pared 7 bases from V and 1 base from J, leaving 10 bases between. The CDR3 is made up of 14 amino acids. The CDR3 sequence is CASTRTLNTGELFF. In nucleotides, the CDR3 is TGTGCCAGCACCCGGACACTGAACACCGGGGAGCTGTTTTTT.

The DNA for the CDR3 is TGTGCCAGCTTTACCCGAGGGCGGGGTTCCTACGAGCAGTACTTC. Protein product: CASFTRGRGSYEQYF. V is TRBV6-5 and J is TRBJ2-7, with a weak D call TRBD2 (6 bases). Germline CDR1 MNHEY, CDR2 SVGAGI. V lost 8 bases to trimming and J lost 1 base, with 18 bases between them. The CDR3 is made up of 15 amino acids.

This chain uses TRBV5-1 with TRBJ2-7, with 11 bases identical to TRBD2. From germline, CDR1 is SGHRS and CDR2 YFSETQ. With V trimmed by 1 base and J by 3 bases, 3 bases remained unmatched. CDR3 size: 15 residues. The CDR3 loop is CASSLTGLAGYEQYF. The CDR3 DNA is TGCGCCAGCAGCTTGACCGGACTAGCGGGCTACGAGCAGTACTTC.

The chain couples TRBV5-1 to TRBJ2-7, with 7 nucleotides matching TRBD2. Germline-derived CDR1 and CDR2 are SGHRS and YFSETQ. The CDR3 runs 15 residues. J gave up 3 bases and V 7 bases, and 13 bases lay outside the gene matches. The CDR3 here is CASGGTQGGGYEQYF. CDR3 in DNA: TGCGCCAGCGGCGGGACTCAGGGCGGGGGCTACGAGCAGTACTTC.

V usage is TRBV9 and J usage is TRBJ2-1, with a possible D match to TRBD1 (6 bases). The CDR3 extends over 15 amino acids. V lost 4 bases, J lost 8 bases, and 19 bases lay in between. The germline V gene has CDR1 SGDLS and CDR2 YYNGEE. The CDR3 here is CASSPRQALGYEQFF. The DNA for the CDR3 is TGTGCCAGCAGCCCGAGACAGGCGCTCGGATATGAGCAGTTCTTC.

The count of this clone is one. The chain uses TRBV27 and TRBJ1-1; the D gene is possibly TRBD1 (6 bases). Trimming took off 7 bases at V and 6 bases at J, with 18 bases between the two ends. In germline, CDR1 is MNHEY, CDR2 SMNVEV (reference sequence). The CDR3 sequence is 14 residues long. CDR3 nucleotides: TGTGCCAGCACCAAGAGGGGGGGCTCGCCTGAAGCTTTCTTT. This encodes CASTKRGGSPEAFF.

The chain couples TRBV11-2 to TRBJ2-7, with 7 positions matching TRBD2. V was pared by 5 bases and J by 0 bases, with 10 bases of the junction left unmatched. Germline assignment: CDR1 SGHAT and CDR2 FQNNGV. The CDR3 contains 16 residues. The CDR3 coding sequence is TGTGCCAGCAGCCCCATTGGGGGGGGAAGCTCCTACGAGCAGTACTTC. Protein sequence: CASSPIGGGSSYEQYF. The complete variable domain, with remaining parts taken from reference TRBV11-2 and TRBJ2-7, reads EAGVAQSPRYKIIEKRQSVAFWCNPISGHATLYWYQQILGQGPKLLIQFQNNGVVDDSQLPKDRFSAERLKGVDSTLKIQPAKLEDSAVYLCASSPIGGGSSYEQYFGPGTRLTVT.

The chain combines TRBV2 with TRBJ1-2; a possible D gene is TRBD1 (6 bases). CDR3 length equals 11 residues. The germline V gene encodes CDR1 SNHLY and CDR2 FYNNEI. V shed 5 bases and J shed 8 bases, with 9 bases lying between them. The CDR3 here is CASSRQDGYTF. CDR3 nucleotide sequence: TGTGCCAGCAGTAGACAGGACGGCTACACCTTC.

The DNA for the CDR3 is TGTGCCAGCAGCTTAGATCAAACAGGGCGGTTCTTC. Translated: CASSLDQTGRFF. The V and J genes are TRBV7-9 and TRBJ2-1; TRBD1 might be the D (6 bases). V lost 1 base, J lost 15 bases, and 13 bases lay in between. Germline V gene data show CDR1 as SEHNR and CDR2 as FQNEAQ (reference sequence). The CDR3 consists of 12 residues.

This clone has just a few counts. The chain employs TRBV28 and TRBJ1-5, with D unresolved. Trimming pared 3 bases from V and 5 bases from J, leaving 5 bases between. CDR3 length: 12 residues. Germline values: CDR1 MDHEN, CDR2 SYDVKM. CDR3 sequence (DNA): TGTGCCAGCAGTTTGGGGTATCAGCCCCAGCATTTT. Translation: CASSLGYQPQHF. Together with reference TRBV28 and TRBJ1-5, the CDR3 gives the full variable domain: DVKVTQSSRYLVKRTGEKVFLECVQDMDHENMFWYRQDPGLGLRLIYFSYDVKMKEKGDIPEGYSVSREKKERFSLILESASTNQTSMYLCASSLGYQPQHFGDGTRLSIL.

This clone is a singleton in its sample. The chain employs TRBV6-1 and TRBJ2-3, with D perhaps matching TRBD2 (7 bases). V dropped 10 bases and J dropped 5 bases, with 16 bases sitting between them. Germline CDR1 reads MNHNS; CDR2 reads SASEGT. The CDR3 runs to 13 residues. The CDR3 DNA is TGTGCCACCAGGGAGGGGGGTGTAGATACGCAGTATTTT. Protein sequence: CATREGGVDTQYF.

CDR3 in amino acids: CASSLGQAAYEQYF. The CDR3 nucleotides are TGTGCCAGCAGTTTAGGACAGGCCGCTTACGAGCAGTACTTC. This chain links TRBV27 with TRBJ2-7, with 7 bases lining up with TRBD1. The CDR3 has 14 amino acids. Germline lookup yields CDR1 MNHEY and CDR2 SMNVEV (reference sequence). The V and J ends lost 2 bases and 4 bases, in that order; junction bases with no gene match: 5.

The CDR3 coding sequence is TGCAGCGCCCGGGGGACAGGGCTGGGGGAGACCCAGTACTTC. Translated, it gives CSARGTGLGETQYF. V usage is TRBV29-1 and J usage is TRBJ2-5, with 9 bases fitting TRBD1. This CDR3 contains 14 residues. CDR1 is SQVTM, CDR2 ANQGSEA, per germline. Trimming at V came to 7 bases and at J to 5 bases, leaving 11 bases not matched to a gene.

The chain employs TRBV28 and TRBJ2-7; D not certain. The CDR3 has 13 amino acids. Germline CDR1 and CDR2: MDHEN and SYDVKM. V lost 2 bases to trimming and J lost 7 bases, with 12 bases between them. The CDR3 reads CASSLQLLGEQYF. As DNA, the CDR3 is TGTGCCAGCAGTTTACAGTTGCTGGGGGAGCAGTACTTC.

The gene calls are TRBV4-2 and TRBJ2-3, with no clear D. V gave up 2 bases and J gave up 1 base, with 4 bases separating them. The CDR3 runs to 13 residues. Germline assignment: CDR1 LGHNA and CDR2 YNFKEQ. This CDR3 is CASSQRRTDTQYF. Here the CDR3 DNA reads TGTGCCAGCAGCCAACGGCGCACAGATACGCAGTATTTT.

V usage is TRBV6-5 and J usage is TRBJ2-7, with D perhaps TRBD1 (6 bases). This CDR3 is 15 amino acids long. V was pared by 6 bases and J by 2 bases, with 17 bases between. The germline V gene encodes CDR1 MNHEY and CDR2 SVGAGI. In DNA form, the CDR3 reads TGTGCCAGCAGCCAGGGGCGCGGAGGCGCCTACGAGCAGTACTTC. The encoded protein is CASSQGRGGAYEQYF.